Following are 12 T cell receptor beta chains from one sample sequenced in a study of blood T cells in healthy people across ages. With a J-beta primer mix and a sample-barcoded 5' primer, a second PCR ran 7 to 11 cycles. TCRdb re-derived calls from the 5' RACE reads in MiXCR, one entry per CDR3 protein. The sample holds some 370,000 distinct CDR3 sequences, about 49% seen once. Sequenced input: blood. These receptors were collected from a man between 60 and 70 years old in good health.

This clonotype was seen a handful of times. One end of the junction does not line up with germline, which may come from a read error. The rearrangement joins TRBV5-1 to TRBJ1-2, with 10 bases fitting TRBD1. The CDR3 covers 17 residues. Germline lookup yields CDR1 SGHRS and CDR2 YFSETQ. CDR3 amino acids: CASRLDPGQGSMNGYTF. The DNA of the CDR3 is TGCGCCAGCAGGTTGGACCCGGGACAGGGGTCGATGAATGGCTACACCTTC.

This clonotype was seen many times. The chain has TRBV11-2 and TRBJ2-1; D gene unclear. The germline V gene has CDR1 SGHAT and CDR2 FQNNGV. This CDR3 is 15 amino acids long. V shed 3 bases and J shed 4 bases, with 13 bases lying between them. The CDR3 region has the DNA TGTGCCAGCAGCTTCTCTCACTCAAAGTACAATGAGCAGTTCTTC. Protein: CASSFSHSKYNEQFF.

J is TRBJ2-3 and V is TRBV30; 11 nucleotides agree with TRBD2. The germline V gene has CDR1 GTSNPN and CDR2 SVGIG (reference sequence). The V and J ends lost 1 base and 4 bases, in that order; junction bases with no gene match: 4. The CDR3 is 15 residues long. The CDR3 DNA reads as TGTGCCTGGAGTGCGGGACTAGCGGACTCAGATACGCAGTATTTT. Translation gives CAWSAGLADSDTQYF.

The genes are TRBV6-6 and TRBJ2-3, with 8 positions matching TRBD1. V lost 7 bases, J lost 1 base, and 4 bases stayed unmatched. Germline lookup yields CDR1 MNHNY and CDR2 SVGAGI (reference sequence). The CDR3 totals 14 residues. CDR3 amino acids: CASNRDRRTDTQYF. CDR3 nucleotide sequence: TGTGCCAGCAACCGGGACAGGCGCACAGATACGCAGTATTTT.

V gene TRBV6-5 combines with J gene TRBJ2-1; TRBD1 is a possible D gene (5 bases). Germline assignment: CDR1 MNHEY and CDR2 SVGAGI. V gave up 2 bases and J gave up 4 bases, with 6 bases separating them. CDR3 length equals 13 residues. CDR3 loop: CASSYPGYNEQFF. In DNA form, the CDR3 reads TGTGCCAGCAGTTACCCAGGGTACAATGAGCAGTTCTTC.

J is TRBJ1-4 and V is TRBV5-5; D is unresolved. The germline gives CDR1 SGHKS, CDR2 YYEKEE (reference sequence). The CDR3 loop spans 19 amino acids. V was trimmed by 4 bases and J by 8 bases, leaving 30 bases between them. CDR3 residues: CASSNSPEGTAMWWEKLFF. CDR3 DNA sequence: TGTGCCAGCAGCAACAGCCCAGAGGGAACGGCAATGTGGTGGGAAAAACTGTTTTTT.

The chain carries TRBV4-3 and TRBJ1-5; possible D gene TRBD1, 6 bases. The CDR3 contains 12 residues. Germline-derived CDR1 and CDR2 are LGHNA and YSLEER. V lost 6 bases and J 9 bases, leaving 12 bases between the germline ends. The CDR3 nucleotides are TGCGCCAGCAGTCACAGGGTATGGCCCCAGCATTTT. This codes for CASSHRVWPQHF.

The chain combines TRBV2 with TRBJ1-2; 7 bases align to TRBD1. The germline CDR1 and CDR2 sequences are SNHLY and FYNNEI. The CDR3 is made up of 10 amino acids. V lost 10 bases and J lost 8; bases outside the gene matches: 4. DNA of the CDR3: TGTGCCAAGACAGGGAACGGCTACACCTTC. This codes for CAKTGNGYTF. Full variable domain (outside the CDR3, taken from reference TRBV2 and TRBJ1-2): EPEVTQTPSHQVTQMGQEVILRCVPISNHLYFYWYRQILGQKVEFLVSFYNNEISEKSEIFDDQFSVERPDGSNFTLKIRSTKLEDSAMYFCAKTGNGYTFGSGTRLTVV.

This clonotype was seen only a few times. This chain links TRBV3-1 with TRBJ2-7, with D hard to call. The CDR3 sequence is 23 residues long. CDR1 and CDR2 (germline): LGHDT, YNNKEL (reference sequence). V was clipped by 1 base and J by 2 bases, with 36 bases between them. The CDR3 spells CASSQAFVSVESSVSGFPYEQYF. The CDR3 region has the DNA TGTGCCAGCAGCCAAGCTTTTGTGTCAGTGGAGTCATCAGTGTCCGGGTTTCCCTACGAGCAGTACTTC.

This clonotype was picked up many times. The rearrangement joins TRBV7-9 to TRBJ1-2, with no clear D. The CDR3 contains 13 residues. Trimming shortened V by 3 bases and J by 4 bases, and 9 bases separated the two germline ends. Germline assignment: CDR1 SEHNR and CDR2 FQNEAQ (reference sequence). This CDR3 is CASSFGLPYGYTF. CDR3 DNA: TGTGCCAGCAGCTTTGGATTGCCCTATGGCTACACCTTC.

This chain joins TRBV5-1 and TRBJ1-2; TRBD1 matches 7 bases. CDR3 length equals 15 residues. J gave up 4 bases and V 4 bases, and 10 bases lay outside the gene matches. CDR1 SGHRS and CDR2 YFSETQ come from the germline V gene. The CDR3 nucleotides are TGCGCCAGCAGCCCCCGACAGGGCGAAATCTATGGCTACACCTTC. Its translation: CASSPRQGEIYGYTF. Filled out from reference TRBV5-1 and TRBJ1-2, the complete variable domain reads KAGVTQTPRYLIKTRGQQVTLSCSPISGHRSVSWYQQTPGQGLQFLFEYFSETQRNKGNFPGRFSGRQFSNSRSEMNVSTLELGDSALYLCASSPRQGEIYGYTFGSGTRLTVV.

The chain uses TRBV28 and TRBJ2-2; D perhaps matches TRBD2 (6 bases). Germline loops: CDR1 MDHEN, CDR2 SYDVKM. This CDR3 spans 18 amino acids. The ends were cut back, 8 bases at V and 5 bases at J, with 27 bases in the middle. DNA of the CDR3: TGTGCCAGCGGCCTGAAAAGCGGGTTAAAGACACGGACCGGGGAGCTGTTTTTT. Its translation is CASGLKSGLKTRTGELFF.